This T cell receptor (beta chain) was sequenced for a study of CD8+CD57+ T cells in acquired aplastic anemia. About the research overall: Mean yield of DNA from sorted CD4+ and CD8+ cells was approximately 3 ug.

The template for TCR beta VDJ and CDR3 sequence profiling was genomic DNA. TCRdb independently ran MiXCR on the reads; one entry per CDR3 protein. The table shows 30,000 to 40,000 distinct CDR3 sequences, with roughly three quarters occurring only once. The clonotype comes from a human donor in good health, serving as a control. The specimen was sorted CD4+, CD8+, or CD8+CD57+ T cells (not recorded which) from PBMCs.

The CDR3 region is CASSSAGSTGELFF. In nucleotides, the CDR3 is TGCGCCAGCAGTAGCGCAGGGTCCACCGGGGAGCTGTTTTTT. The rearrangement links TRBV10-2 to TRBJ2-2; possibly TRBD1 for D (5 bases). Germline V gene sequence: CDR1 WSHSY, CDR2 SAAADI. There are 14 residues in the CDR3. V gave up 5 bases and J gave up 4 bases, with 11 bases separating them.